These 3 T cell receptor beta chains were all obtained from the same sample, sequenced in a study of blood T cell repertoires in COVID-19. Assay: immunoSEQ multiplex PCR; the TCRdb copy retains only in-frame clones and omits some. Of around 58,000 clones in the sample, around 78% were seen once. Sequencing used peripheral blood. These receptors were obtained from a human donor in a cohort sampled during active COVID-19.

The V call is TRBV18, the J call TRBJ2-3, with TRBD2 matching over 14 bases. This CDR3 is 16 amino acids long. Germline trimming cut 3 bases from V and 3 bases from J; bases unmatched to any gene: 2. Germline V gene sequence: CDR1 KGHSH, CDR2 LQKENI. This CDR3 reads CASSPGTSGGTDTQYF. DNA for the CDR3: TGTGCCAGCTCACCTGGGACTAGCGGGGGAACAGATACGCAGTATTTT.

This sequence joins TRBV28 and TRBJ1-5, with D unclear. The V gene's germline CDR1 is MDHEN and CDR2 SYDVKM. The CDR3 is 16 amino acids. Trimming pared 0 bases from V and 1 base from J, leaving 10 bases between. CDR3 amino acids: CASSLWRSRSNQPQHF. The CDR3 DNA reads as TGTGCCAGCAGTTTATGGCGAAGCCGAAGCAATCAGCCCCAGCATTTT.

V and J are TRBV5-1 and TRBJ1-3; D might be TRBD1 (5 bases). Germline CDR1 reads SGHRS; CDR2 reads YFSETQ. The CDR3 length is 15 residues. V gave up 4 bases and J gave up 0 bases, with 11 bases separating them. In DNA, the CDR3 is TGCGCCAGCAGCCTGGACATTAACTCTGGAAACACCATATATTTT. Amino acids: CASSLDINSGNTIYF.